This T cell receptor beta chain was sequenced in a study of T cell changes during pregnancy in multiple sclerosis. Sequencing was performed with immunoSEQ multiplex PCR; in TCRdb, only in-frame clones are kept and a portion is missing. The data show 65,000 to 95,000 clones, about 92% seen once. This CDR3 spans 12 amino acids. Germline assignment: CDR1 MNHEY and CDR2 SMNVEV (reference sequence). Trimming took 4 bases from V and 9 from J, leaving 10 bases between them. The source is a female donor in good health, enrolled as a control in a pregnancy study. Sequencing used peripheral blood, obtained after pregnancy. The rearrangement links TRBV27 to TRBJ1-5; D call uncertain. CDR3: CASSSGYRPQHF. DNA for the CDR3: TGTGCCAGCAGTTCAGGCTACCGGCCCCAGCATTTT.